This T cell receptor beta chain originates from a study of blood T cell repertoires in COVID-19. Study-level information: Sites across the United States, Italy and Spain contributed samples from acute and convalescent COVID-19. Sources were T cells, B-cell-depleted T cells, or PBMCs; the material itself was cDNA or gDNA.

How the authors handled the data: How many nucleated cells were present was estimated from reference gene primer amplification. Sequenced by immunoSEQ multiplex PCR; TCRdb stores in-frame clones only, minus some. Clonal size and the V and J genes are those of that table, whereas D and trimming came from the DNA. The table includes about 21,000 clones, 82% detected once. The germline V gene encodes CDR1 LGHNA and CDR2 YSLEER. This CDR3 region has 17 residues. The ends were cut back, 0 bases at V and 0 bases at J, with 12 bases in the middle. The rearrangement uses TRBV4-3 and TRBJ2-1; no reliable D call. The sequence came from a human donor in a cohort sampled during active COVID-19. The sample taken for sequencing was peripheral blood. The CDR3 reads CASSQEDTTRSYNEQFF. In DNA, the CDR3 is TGCGCCAGCAGCCAAGAGGATACTACTCGCTCCTACAATGAGCAGTTCTTC.